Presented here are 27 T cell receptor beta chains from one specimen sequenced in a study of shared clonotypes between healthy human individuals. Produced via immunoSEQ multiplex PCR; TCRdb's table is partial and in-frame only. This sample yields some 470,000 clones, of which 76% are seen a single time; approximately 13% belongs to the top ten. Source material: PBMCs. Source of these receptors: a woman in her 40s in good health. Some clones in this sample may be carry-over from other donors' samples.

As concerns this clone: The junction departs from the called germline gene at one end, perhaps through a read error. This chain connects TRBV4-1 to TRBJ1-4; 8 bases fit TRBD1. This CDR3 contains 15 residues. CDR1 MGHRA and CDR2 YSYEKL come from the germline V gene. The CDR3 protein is CASRQVGQGNEKLFF. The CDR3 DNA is TGCGCCAGCAGACAAGTTGGACAGGGTAATGAAAAACTGTTTTTT.

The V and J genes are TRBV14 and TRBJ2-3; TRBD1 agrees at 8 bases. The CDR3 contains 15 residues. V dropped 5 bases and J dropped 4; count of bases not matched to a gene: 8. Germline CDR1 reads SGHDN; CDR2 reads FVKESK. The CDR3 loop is CASSKDRVGSDTQYF. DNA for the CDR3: TGTGCCAGCAGCAAGGACAGGGTAGGGTCAGATACGCAGTATTTT.

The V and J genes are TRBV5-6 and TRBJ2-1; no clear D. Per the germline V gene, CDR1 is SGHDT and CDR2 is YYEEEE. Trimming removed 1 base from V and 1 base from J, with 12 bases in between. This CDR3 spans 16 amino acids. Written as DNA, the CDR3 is TGTGCCAGCAGCTTGTTGGGCAGAGTTTCCTACAATGAGCAGTTCTTC. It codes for CASSLLGRVSYNEQFF.

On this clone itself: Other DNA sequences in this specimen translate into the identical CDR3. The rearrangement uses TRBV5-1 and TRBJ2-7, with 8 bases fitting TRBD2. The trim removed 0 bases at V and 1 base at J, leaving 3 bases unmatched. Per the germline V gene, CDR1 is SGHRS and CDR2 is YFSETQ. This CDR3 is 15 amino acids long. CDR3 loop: CASSLGLAGSYEQYF. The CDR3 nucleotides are TGCGCCAGCAGCTTGGGTTTAGCGGGGTCCTACGAGCAGTACTTC.

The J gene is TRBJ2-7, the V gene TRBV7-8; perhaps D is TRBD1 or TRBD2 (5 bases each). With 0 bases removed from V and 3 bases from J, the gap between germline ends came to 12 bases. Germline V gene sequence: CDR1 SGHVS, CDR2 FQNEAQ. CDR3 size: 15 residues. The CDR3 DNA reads TGTGCCAGCAGCTTAGCGGGACGGTCATTCTACGAGCAGTACTTC. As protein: CASSLAGRSFYEQYF.

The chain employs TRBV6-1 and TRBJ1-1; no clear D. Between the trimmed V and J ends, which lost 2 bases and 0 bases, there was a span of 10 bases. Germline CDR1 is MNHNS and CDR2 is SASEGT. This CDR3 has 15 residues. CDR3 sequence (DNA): TGTGCCAGCAGTGAATGGCGACTAATGAACACTGAAGCTTTCTTT. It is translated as CASSEWRLMNTEAFF.

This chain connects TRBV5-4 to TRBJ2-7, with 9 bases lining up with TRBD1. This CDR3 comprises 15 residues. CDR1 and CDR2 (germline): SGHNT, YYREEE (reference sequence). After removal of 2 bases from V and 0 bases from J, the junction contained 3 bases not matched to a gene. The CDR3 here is CASSFGTGNSYEQYF. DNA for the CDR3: TGTGCCAGCAGCTTTGGGACAGGGAACTCCTACGAGCAGTACTTC.

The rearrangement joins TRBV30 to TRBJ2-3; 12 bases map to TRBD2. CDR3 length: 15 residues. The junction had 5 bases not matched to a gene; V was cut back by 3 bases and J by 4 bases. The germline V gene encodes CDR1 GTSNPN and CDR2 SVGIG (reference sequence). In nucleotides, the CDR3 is TGTGCCTGGAGAAGACTAGCGGGAGTCTCAGATACGCAGTATTTT. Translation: CAWRRLAGVSDTQYF. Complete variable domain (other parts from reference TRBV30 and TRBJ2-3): SQTIHQWPATLVQPVGSPLSLECTVEGTSNPNLYWYRQAAGRGLQLLFYSVGIGQISSEVPQNLSASRPQDRQFILSSKKLLLSDSGFYLCAWRRLAGVSDTQYFGPGTRLTVL.

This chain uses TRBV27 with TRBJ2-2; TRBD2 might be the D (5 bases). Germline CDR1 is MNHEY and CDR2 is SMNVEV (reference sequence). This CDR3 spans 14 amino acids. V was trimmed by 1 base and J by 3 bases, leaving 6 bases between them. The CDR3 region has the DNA TGTGCCAGCAGTTTATGGGGAGACACCGGGGAGCTGTTTTTT. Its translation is CASSLWGDTGELFF.

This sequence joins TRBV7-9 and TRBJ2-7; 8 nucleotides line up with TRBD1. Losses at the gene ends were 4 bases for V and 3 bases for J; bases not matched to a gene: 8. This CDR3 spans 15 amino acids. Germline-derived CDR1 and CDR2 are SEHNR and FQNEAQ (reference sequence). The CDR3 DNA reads TGTGCCAGCAGCTCCGGACAGGGTATCCGCTACGAGCAGTACTTC. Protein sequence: CASSSGQGIRYEQYF.

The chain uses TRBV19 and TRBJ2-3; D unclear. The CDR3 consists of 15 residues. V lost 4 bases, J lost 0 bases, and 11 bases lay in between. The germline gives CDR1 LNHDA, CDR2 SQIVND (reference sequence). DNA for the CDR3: TGTGCCAGTAGTAAGGACCCCGCTAGCACAGATACGCAGTATTTT. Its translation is CASSKDPASTDTQYF.

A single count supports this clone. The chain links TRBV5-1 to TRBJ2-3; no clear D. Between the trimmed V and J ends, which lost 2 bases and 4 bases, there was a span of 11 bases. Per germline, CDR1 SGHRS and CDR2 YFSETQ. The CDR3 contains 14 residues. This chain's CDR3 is CASSFGQRADTQYF. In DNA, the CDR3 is TGCGCCAGCAGCTTCGGCCAAAGGGCAGATACGCAGTATTTT.

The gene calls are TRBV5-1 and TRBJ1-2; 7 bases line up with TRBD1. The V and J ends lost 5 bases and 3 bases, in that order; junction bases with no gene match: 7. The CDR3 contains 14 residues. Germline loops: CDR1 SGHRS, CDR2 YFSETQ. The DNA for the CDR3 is TGCGCCAGCAGTTCCACCGACAGGGACTATGGCTACACCTTC. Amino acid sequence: CASSSTDRDYGYTF.

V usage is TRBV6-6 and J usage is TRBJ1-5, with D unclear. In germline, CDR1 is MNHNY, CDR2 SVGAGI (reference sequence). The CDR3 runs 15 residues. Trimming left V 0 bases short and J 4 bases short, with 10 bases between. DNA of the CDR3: TGTGCCAGCAGTTACTCGCCGGGAGAAAATCAGCCCCAGCATTTT. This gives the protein CASSYSPGENQPQHF.

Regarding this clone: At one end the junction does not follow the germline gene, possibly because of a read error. CDR3 coding DNA: TGTGCCAGCAACTTAGGCAGGACAGCGGGAGGGGAAGAGACCCAGTACTTC. Translating gives CASNLGRTAGGEETQYF. The chain couples TRBV11-2 to TRBJ2-5; TRBD2 matches at 10 bases. The CDR3 loop spans 17 amino acids. Germline V gene lookup returns CDR1 SGHAT and CDR2 FQNNGV.

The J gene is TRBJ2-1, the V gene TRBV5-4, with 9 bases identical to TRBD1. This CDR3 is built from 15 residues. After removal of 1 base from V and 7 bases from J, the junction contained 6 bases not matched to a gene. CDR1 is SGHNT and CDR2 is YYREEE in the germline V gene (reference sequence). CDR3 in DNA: TGTGCCAGCAGCTTGTGGGACAGGGCGAGGAATGAGCAGTTCTTC. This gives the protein CASSLWDRARNEQFF.

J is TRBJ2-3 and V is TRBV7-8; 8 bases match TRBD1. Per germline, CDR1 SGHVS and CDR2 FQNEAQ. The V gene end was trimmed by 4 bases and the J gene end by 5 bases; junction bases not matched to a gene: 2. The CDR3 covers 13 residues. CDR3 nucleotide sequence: TGTGCCAGCAGCTACACAGGGGGAGATACGCAGTATTTT. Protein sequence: CASSYTGGDTQYF. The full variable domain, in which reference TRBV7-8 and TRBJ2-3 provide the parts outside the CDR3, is GAGVSQSPRYKVAKRGQDVALRCDPISGHVSLFWYQQALGQGPEFLTYFQNEAQLDKSGLPSDRFFAERPEGSVSTLKIQRTQQEDSAVYLCASSYTGGDTQYFGPGTRLTVL.

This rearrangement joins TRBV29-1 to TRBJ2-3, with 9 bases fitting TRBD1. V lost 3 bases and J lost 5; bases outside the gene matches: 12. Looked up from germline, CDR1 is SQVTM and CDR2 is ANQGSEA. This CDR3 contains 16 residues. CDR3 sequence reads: CSVDRLGQGRGDTQYF. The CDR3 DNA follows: TGCAGCGTTGATCGGCTTGGACAGGGGAGGGGAGATACGCAGTATTTT.

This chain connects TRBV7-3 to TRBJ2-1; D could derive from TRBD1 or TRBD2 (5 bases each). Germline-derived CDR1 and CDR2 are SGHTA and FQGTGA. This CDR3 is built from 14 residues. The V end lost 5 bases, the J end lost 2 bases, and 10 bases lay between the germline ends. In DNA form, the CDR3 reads TGTGCCAGCAGCGACAGCGGTACCTACAATGAGCAGTTCTTC. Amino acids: CASSDSGTYNEQFF.

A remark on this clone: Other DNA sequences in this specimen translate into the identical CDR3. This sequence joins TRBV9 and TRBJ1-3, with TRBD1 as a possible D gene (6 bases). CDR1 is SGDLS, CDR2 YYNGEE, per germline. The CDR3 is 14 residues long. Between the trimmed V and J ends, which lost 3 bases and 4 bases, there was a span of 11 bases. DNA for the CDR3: TGTGCCAGCAGCGCTCCAGGGGCCGGAAACACCATATATTTT. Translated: CASSAPGAGNTIYF.

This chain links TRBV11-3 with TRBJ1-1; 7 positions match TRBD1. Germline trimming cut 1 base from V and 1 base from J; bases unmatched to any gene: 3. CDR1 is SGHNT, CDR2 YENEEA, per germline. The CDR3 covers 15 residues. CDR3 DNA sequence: TGTGCCAGCAGCTTAGGACAGGGAGCGAACACTGAAGCTTTCTTT. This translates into CASSLGQGANTEAFF.

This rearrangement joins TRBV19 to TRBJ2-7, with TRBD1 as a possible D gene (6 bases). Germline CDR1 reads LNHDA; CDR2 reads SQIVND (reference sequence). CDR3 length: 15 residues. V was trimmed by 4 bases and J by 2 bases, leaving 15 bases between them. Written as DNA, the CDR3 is TGTGCCAGTAGTAGAGTGTCAGGGGAGACCTACGAGCAGTACTTC. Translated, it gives CASSRVSGETYEQYF.

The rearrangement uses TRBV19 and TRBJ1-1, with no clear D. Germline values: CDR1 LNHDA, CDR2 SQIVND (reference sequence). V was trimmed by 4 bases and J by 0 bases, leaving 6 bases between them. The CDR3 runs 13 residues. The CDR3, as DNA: TGTGCCAGTAGTACCGACATGAACACTGAAGCTTTCTTT. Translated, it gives CASSTDMNTEAFF.

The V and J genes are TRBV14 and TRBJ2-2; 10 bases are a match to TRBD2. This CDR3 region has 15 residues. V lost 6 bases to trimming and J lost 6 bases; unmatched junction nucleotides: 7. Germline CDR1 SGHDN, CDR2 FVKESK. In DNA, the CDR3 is TGTGCCAGCAGGGCGAGCGGGAGGGCCGCCGGGGAGCTGTTTTTT. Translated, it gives CASRASGRAAGELFF.

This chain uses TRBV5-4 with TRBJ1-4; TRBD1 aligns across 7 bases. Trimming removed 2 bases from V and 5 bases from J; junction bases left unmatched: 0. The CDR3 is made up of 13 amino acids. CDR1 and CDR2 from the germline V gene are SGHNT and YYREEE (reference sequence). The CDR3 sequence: CASSLQGNEKLFF. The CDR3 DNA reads TGTGCCAGCAGCTTACAGGGGAATGAAAAACTGTTTTTT. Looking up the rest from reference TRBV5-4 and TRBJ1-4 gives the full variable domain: ETGVTQSPTHLIKTRGQQVTLRCSSQSGHNTVSWYQQALGQGPQFIFQYYREEENGRGNFPPRFSGLQFPNYSSELNVNALELDDSALYLCASSLQGNEKLFFGSGTQLSVL.

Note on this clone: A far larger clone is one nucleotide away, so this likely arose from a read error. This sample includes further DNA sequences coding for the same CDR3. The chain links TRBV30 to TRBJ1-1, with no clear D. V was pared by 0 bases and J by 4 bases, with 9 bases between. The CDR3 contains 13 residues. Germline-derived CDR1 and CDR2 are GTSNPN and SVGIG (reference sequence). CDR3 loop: CAWSVSFGTEAFF. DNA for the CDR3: TGTGCCTGGAGTGTGAGTTTCGGCACTGAAGCTTTCTTT.

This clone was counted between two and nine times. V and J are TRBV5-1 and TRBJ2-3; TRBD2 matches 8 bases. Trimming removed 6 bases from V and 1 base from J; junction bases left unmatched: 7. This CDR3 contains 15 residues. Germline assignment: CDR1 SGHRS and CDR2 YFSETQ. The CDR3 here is CASKTQAGGTDTQYF. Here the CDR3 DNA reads TGCGCCAGCAAGACCCAAGCGGGAGGCACAGATACGCAGTATTTT.